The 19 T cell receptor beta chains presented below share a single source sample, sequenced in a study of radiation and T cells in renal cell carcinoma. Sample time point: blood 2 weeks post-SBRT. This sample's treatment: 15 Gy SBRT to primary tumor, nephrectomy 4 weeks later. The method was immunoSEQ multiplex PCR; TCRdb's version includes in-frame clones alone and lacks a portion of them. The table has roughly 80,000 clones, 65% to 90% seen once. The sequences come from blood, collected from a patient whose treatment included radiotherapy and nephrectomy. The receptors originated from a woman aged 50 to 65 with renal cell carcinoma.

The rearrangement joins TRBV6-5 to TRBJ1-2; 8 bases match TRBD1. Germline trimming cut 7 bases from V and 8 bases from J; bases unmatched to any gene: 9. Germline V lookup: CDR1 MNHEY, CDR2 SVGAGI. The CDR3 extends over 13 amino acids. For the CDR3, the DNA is TGTGCCAGCACCCGGACAGGGATGGGGGGCTACACCTTC. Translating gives CASTRTGMGGYTF.

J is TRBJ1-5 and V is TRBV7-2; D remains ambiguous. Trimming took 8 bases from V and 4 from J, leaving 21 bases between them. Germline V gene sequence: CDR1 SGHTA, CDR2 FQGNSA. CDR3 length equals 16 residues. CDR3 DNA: TGTGCCAGCGCCCAAACATACCGGGCCCGTAATCAGCCCCAGCATTTT. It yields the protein CASAQTYRARNQPQHF. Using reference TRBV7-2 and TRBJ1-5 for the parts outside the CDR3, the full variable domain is GAGVSQSPSNKVTEKGKDVELRCDPISGHTALYWYRQSLGQGLEFLIYFQGNSAPDKSGLPSDRFSAERTGGSVSTLTIQRTQQEDSAVYLCASAQTYRARNQPQHFGDGTRLSIL.

The CDR3 reads CASSASQGSPLHF. The CDR3 region has the DNA TGTGCCAGCAGTGCGTCGCAGGGTTCACCCCTCCACTTT. The J gene is TRBJ1-6, the V gene TRBV25-1; TRBD1 is a possible D gene (5 bases). Trimming shortened V by 4 bases and J by 9 bases, and 10 bases separated the two germline ends. The germline CDR1 and CDR2 sequences are MGHDK and SYGVNS. The CDR3 covers 13 residues.

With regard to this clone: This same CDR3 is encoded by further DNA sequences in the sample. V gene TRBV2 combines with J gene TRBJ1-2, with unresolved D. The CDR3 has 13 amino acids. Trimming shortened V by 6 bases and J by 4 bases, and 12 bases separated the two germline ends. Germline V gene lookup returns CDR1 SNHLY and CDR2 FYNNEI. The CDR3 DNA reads TGTGCCAGCAGCCTCGAGTCGAGCTATGGCTACACCTTC. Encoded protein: CASSLESSYGYTF.

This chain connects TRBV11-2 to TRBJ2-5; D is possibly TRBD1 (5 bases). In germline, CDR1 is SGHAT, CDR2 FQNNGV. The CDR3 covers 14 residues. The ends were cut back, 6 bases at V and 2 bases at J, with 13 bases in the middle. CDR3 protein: CASRDNTIQETQYF. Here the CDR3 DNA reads TGTGCCAGCAGGGACAACACAATTCAAGAGACCCAGTACTTC. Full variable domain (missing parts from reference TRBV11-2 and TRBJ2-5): EAGVAQSPRYKIIEKRQSVAFWCNPISGHATLYWYQQILGQGPKLLIQFQNNGVVDDSQLPKDRFSAERLKGVDSTLKIQPAKLEDSAVYLCASRDNTIQETQYFGPGTRLLVL.

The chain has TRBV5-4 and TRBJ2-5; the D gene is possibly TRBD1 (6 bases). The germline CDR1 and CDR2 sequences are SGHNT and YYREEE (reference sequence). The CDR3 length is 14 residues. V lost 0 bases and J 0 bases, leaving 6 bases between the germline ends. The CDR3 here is CASSLGQDQETQYF. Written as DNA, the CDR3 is TGTGCCAGCAGCTTGGGACAGGACCAAGAGACCCAGTACTTC.

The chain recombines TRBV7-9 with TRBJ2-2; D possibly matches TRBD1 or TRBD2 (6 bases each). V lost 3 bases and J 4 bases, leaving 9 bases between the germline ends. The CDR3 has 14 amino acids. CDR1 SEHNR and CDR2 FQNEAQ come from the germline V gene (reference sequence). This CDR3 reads CASSFRGLTGELFF. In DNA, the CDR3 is TGTGCCAGCAGCTTCCGGGGGCTCACCGGGGAGCTGTTTTTT.

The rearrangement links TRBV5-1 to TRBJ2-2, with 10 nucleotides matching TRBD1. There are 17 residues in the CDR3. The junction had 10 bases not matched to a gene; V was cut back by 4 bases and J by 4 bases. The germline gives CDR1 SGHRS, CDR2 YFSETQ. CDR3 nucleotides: TGCGCCAGCAGCCTGAACTTCGGGGACAGGGGCACCGGGGAGCTGTTTTTT. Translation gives CASSLNFGDRGTGELFF. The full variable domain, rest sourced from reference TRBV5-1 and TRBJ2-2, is KAGVTQTPRYLIKTRGQQVTLSCSPISGHRSVSWYQQTPGQGLQFLFEYFSETQRNKGNFPGRFSGRQFSNSRSEMNVSTLELGDSALYLCASSLNFGDRGTGELFFGEGSRLTVL.

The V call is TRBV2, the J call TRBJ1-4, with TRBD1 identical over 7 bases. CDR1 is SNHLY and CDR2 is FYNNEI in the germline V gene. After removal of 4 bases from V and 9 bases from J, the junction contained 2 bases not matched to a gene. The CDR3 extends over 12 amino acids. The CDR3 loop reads CASSAGGKKLFF. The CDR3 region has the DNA TGTGCCAGCAGTGCAGGGGGGAAAAAACTGTTTTTT.

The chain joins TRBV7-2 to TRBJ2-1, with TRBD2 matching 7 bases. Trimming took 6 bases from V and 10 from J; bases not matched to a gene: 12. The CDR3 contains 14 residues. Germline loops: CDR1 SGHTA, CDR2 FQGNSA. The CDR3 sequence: CASRPMGGPGEQFF. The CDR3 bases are TGTGCCAGCAGACCAATGGGAGGGCCAGGAGAGCAGTTCTTC. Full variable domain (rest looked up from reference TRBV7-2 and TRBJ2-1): GAGVSQSPSNKVTEKGKDVELRCDPISGHTALYWYRQSLGQGLEFLIYFQGNSAPDKSGLPSDRFSAERTGGSVSTLTIQRTQQEDSAVYLCASRPMGGPGEQFFGPGTRLTVL.

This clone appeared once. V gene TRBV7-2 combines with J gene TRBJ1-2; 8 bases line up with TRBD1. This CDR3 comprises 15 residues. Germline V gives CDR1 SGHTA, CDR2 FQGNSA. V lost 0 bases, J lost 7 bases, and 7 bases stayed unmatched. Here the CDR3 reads CASSLAGQGSIGYTF. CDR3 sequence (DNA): TGTGCCAGCAGCTTAGCCGGACAGGGATCTATTGGCTACACCTTC.

CDR3 in DNA: TGTGCCAGCAGCGCCTTCGGCCAAACAGGGGAAGGTTACGAGCAGTACTTC. Encoded protein: CASSAFGQTGEGYEQYF. The genes are TRBV5-6 and TRBJ2-7; TRBD1 matches 7 bases. Germline V gene lookup returns CDR1 SGHDT and CDR2 YYEEEE. J lost 4 bases, V lost 4 bases, and 17 bases had no gene match. The CDR3 is 17 amino acids.

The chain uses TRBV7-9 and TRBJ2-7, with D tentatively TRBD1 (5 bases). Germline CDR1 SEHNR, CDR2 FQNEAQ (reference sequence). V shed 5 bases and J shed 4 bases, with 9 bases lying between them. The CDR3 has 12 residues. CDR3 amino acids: CASSTQVYEQYF. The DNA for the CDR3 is TGTGCCAGCAGCACACAGGTGTACGAGCAGTACTTC.

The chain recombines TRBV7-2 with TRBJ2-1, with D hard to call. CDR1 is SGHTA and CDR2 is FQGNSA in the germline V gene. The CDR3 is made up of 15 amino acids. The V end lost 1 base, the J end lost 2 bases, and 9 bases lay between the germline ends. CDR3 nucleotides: TGTGCCAGCAGCTTAGGGCAGAGTGCCTACAATGAGCAGTTCTTC. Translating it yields CASSLGQSAYNEQFF.

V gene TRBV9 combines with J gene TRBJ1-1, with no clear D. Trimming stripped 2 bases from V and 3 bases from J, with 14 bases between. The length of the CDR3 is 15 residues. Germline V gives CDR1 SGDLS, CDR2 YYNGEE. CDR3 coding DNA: TGTGCCAGCAGCGTGGGTGTTGGGTTAGACACTGAAGCTTTCTTT. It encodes CASSVGVGLDTEAFF.

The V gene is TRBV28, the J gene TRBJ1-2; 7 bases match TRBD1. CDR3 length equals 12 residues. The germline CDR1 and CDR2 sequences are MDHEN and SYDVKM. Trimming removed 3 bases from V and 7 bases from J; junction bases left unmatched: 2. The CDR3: CASSLSGGGYTF. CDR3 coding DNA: TGTGCCAGCAGTTTGTCAGGGGGTGGCTACACCTTC.

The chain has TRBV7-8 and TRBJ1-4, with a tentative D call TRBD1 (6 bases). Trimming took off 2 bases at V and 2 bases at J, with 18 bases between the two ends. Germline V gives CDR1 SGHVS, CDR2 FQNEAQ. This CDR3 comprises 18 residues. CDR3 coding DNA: TGTGCCAGCAGCTTATATTCCGGGGGGCTTGGGACTAATGAAAAACTGTTTTTT. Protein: CASSLYSGGLGTNEKLFF.

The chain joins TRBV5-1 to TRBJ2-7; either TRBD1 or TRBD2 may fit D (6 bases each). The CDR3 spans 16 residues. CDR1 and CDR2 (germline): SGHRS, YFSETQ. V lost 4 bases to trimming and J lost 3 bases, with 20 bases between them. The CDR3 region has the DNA TGCGCCAGCAGCCCGGGGTCCACGGGGGCCGGCTACGAGCAGTACTTC. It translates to CASSPGSTGAGYEQYF.

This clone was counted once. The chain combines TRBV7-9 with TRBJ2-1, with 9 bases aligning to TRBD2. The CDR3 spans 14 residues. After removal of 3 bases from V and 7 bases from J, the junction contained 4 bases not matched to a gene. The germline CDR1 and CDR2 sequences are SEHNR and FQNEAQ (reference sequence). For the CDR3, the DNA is TGTGCCAGCAGCTTGGCGGGAGGGTTGAATGAGCAGTTCTTC. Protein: CASSLAGGLNEQFF.